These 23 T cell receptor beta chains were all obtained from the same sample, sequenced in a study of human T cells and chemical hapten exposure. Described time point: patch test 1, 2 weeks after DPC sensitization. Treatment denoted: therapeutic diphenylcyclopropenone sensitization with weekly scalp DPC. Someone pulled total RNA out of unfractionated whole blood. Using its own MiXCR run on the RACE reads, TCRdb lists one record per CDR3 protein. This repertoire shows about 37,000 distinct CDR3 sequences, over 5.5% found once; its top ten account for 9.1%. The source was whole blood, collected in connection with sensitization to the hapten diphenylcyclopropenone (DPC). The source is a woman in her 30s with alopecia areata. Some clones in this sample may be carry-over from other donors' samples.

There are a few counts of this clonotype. The DNA of the CDR3 is TGTGCCAGCAGTTCACCCCCTACGCGGGACTCCCTCACCGGGGAGCTGTTTTTT. The encoded protein is CASSSPPTRDSLTGELFF. The chain is built from TRBV2 and TRBJ2-2; maybe TRBD2 (6 bases). The CDR3 is 18 amino acids. V lost 5 bases and J 4 bases, leaving 23 bases between the germline ends. Germline CDR1 reads SNHLY; CDR2 reads FYNNEI.

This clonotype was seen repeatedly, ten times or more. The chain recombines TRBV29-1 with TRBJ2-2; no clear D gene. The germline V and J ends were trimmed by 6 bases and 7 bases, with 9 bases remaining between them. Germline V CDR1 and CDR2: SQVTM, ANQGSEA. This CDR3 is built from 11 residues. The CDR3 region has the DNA TGCAGCGTACGACGGCTCGGGGAGCTGTTTTTT. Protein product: CSVRRLGELFF.

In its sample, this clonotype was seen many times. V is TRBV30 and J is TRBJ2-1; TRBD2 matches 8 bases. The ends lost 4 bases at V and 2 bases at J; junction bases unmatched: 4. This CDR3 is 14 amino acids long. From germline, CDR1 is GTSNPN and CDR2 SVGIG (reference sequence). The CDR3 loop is CAWKGGGPYNEQFF. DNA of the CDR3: TGTGCCTGGAAGGGCGGGGGGCCCTACAATGAGCAGTTCTTC.

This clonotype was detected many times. CDR3 sequence (DNA): TGCAGTGCCCAGGACAGGAACTACGAGCAGTACTTC. Its protein product is CSAQDRNYEQYF. The chain recombines TRBV20-1 with TRBJ2-7; TRBD1 matches 7 bases. V lost 6 bases to trimming and J lost 3 bases; unmatched junction nucleotides: 5. This CDR3 has 12 residues. The V gene's germline CDR1 is DFQATT and CDR2 SNEGSKA (reference sequence).

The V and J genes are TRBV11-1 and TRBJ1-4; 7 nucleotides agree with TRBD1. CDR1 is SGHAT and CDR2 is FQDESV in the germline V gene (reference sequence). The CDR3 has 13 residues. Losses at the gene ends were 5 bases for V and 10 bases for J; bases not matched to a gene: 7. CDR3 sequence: CASSASRTGKLFF. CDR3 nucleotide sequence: TGTGCCAGCAGCGCCTCCCGGACAGGAAAACTGTTTTTT.

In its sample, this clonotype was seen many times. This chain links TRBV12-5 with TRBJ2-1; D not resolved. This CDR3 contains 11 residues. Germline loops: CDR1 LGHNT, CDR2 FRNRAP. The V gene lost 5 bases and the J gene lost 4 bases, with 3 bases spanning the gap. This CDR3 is CASGIYNEQFF. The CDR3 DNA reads TGTGCTAGTGGTATTTACAATGAGCAGTTCTTC.

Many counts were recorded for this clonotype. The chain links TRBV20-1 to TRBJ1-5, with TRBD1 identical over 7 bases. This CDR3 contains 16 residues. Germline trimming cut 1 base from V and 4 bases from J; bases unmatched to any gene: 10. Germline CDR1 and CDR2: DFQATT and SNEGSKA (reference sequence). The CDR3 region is CSARAERGRVNQPQHF. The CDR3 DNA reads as TGCAGTGCTAGAGCGGAGAGGGGGCGAGTAAATCAGCCCCAGCATTTT.

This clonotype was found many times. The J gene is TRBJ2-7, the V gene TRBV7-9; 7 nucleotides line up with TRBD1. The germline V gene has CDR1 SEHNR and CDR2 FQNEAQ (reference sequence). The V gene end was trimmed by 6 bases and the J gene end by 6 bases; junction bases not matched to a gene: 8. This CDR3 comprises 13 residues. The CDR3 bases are TGTGCCAGCAGTCGCACAGGGGTGGGCGAGCAGTACTTC. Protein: CASSRTGVGEQYF.

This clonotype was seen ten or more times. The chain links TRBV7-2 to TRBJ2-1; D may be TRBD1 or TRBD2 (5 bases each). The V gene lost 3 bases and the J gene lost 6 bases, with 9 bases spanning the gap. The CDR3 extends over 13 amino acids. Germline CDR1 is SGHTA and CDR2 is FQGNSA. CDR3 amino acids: CASSFRGGNEQFF. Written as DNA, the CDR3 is TGTGCCAGCAGCTTTCGGGGCGGCAATGAGCAGTTCTTC.

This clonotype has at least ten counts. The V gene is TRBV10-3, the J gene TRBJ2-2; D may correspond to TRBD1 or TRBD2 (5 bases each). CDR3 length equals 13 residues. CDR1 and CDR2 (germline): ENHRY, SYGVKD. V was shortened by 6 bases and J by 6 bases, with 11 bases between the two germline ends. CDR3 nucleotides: TGTGCCATCAGGCAGGGACCCCCCGGGGAGCTGTTTTTT. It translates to CAIRQGPPGELFF.

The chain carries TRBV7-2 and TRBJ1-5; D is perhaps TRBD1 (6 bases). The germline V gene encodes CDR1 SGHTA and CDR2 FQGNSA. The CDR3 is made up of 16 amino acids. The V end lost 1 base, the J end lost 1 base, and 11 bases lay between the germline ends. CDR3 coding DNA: TGTGCCAGCAGCTTAGGGTCAGGGGTGAGCAATCAGCCCCAGCATTTT. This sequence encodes CASSLGSGVSNQPQHF. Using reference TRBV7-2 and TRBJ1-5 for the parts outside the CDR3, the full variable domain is GAGVSQSPSNKVTEKGKDVELRCDPISGHTALYWYRQSLGQGLEFLIYFQGNSAPDKSGLPSDRFSAERTGGSVSTLTIQRTQQEDSAVYLCASSLGSGVSNQPQHFGDGTRLSIL.

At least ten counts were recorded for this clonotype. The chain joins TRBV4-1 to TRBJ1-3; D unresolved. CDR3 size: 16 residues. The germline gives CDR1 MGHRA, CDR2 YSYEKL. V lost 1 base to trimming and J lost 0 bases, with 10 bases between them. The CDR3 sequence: CASSQVPGNSGNTIYF. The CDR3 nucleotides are TGCGCCAGCAGCCAAGTTCCGGGAAACTCTGGAAACACCATATATTTT.

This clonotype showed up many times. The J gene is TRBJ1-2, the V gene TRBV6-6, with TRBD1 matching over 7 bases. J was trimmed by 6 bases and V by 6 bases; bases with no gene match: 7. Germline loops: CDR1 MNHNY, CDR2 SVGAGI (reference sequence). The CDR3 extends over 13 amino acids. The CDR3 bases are TGTGCCAGCAGCCACACCAGGGGGGATGGCTACACCTTC. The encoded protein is CASSHTRGDGYTF.

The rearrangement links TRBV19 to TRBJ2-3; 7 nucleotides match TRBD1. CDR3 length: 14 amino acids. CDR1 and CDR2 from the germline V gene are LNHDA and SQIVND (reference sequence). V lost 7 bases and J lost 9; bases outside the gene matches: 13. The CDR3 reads CASIGQASLSTQYF. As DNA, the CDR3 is TGTGCCAGTATCGGACAGGCGAGCCTAAGCACGCAGTATTTT. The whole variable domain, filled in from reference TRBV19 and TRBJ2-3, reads DGGITQSPKYLFRKEGQNVTLSCEQNLNHDAMYWYRQDPGQGLRLIYYSQIVNDFQKGDIAEGYSVSREKKESFPLTVTSAQKNPTAFYLCASIGQASLSTQYFGPGTRLTVL.

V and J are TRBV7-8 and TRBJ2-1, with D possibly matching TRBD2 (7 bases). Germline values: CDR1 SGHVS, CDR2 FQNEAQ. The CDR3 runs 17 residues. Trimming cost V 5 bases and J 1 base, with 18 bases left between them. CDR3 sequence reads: CASSPRGGTGSYNEQFF. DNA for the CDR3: TGTGCCAGCAGCCCAAGGGGGGGGACTGGGTCCTACAATGAGCAGTTCTTC.

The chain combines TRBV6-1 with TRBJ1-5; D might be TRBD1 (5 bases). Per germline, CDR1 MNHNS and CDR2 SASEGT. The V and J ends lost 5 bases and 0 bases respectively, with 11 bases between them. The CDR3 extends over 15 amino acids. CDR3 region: CASSYRTISNQPQHF. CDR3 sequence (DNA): TGTGCCAGCAGTTACAGGACGATTAGCAATCAGCCCCAGCATTTT.

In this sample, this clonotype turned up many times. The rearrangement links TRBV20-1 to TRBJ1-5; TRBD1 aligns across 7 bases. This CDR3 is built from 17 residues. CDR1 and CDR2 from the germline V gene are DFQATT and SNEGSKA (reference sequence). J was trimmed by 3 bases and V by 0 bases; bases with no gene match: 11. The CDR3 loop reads CSAREFKQGPLNQPQHF. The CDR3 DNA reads TGCAGTGCTAGAGAGTTCAAACAGGGGCCCCTCAATCAGCCCCAGCATTTT.

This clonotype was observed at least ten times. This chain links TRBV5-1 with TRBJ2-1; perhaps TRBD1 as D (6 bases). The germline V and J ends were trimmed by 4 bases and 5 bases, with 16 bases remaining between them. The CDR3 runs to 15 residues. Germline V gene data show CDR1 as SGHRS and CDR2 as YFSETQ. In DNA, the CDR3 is TGCGCCAGCAGCCTAGGGGCAGGGGTTGACAATGAGCAGTTCTTC. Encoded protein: CASSLGAGVDNEQFF.

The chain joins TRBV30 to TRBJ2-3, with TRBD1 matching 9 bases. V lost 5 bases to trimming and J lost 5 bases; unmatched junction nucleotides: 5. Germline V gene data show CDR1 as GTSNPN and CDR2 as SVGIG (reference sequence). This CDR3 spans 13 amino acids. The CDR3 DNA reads TGTGCCTGGGTGGGACAGGGAATAGATACGCAGTATTTT. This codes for CAWVGQGIDTQYF. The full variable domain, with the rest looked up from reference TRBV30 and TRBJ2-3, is SQTIHQWPATLVQPVGSPLSLECTVEGTSNPNLYWYRQAAGRGLQLLFYSVGIGQISSEVPQNLSASRPQDRQFILSSKKLLLSDSGFYLCAWVGQGIDTQYFGPGTRLTVL.

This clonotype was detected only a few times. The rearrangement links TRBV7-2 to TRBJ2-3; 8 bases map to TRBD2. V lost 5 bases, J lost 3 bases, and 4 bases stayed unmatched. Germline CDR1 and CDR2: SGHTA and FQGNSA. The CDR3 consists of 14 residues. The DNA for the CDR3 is TGTGCCAGCAGCGAGGGACTAGAAACAGATACGCAGTATTTT. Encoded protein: CASSEGLETDTQYF.

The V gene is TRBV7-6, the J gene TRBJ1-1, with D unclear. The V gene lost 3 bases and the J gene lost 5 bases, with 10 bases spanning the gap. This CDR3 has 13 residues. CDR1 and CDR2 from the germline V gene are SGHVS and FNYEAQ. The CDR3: CASSFQLGTEAFF. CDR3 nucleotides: TGTGCCAGCAGCTTCCAACTCGGGACTGAAGCTTTCTTT.

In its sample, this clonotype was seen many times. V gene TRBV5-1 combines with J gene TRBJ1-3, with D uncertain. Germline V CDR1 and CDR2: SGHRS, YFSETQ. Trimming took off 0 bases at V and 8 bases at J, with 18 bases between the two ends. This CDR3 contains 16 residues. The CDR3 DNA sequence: TGCGCCAGCAGCTTGGATTCGTCGGCCCCCGGGGACACCATATATTTT. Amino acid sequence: CASSLDSSAPGDTIYF.

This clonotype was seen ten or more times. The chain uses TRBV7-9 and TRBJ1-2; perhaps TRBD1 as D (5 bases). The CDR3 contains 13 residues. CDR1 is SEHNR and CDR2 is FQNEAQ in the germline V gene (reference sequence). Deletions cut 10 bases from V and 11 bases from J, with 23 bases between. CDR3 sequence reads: CAMFGGSPMSYTF. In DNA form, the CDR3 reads TGTGCCATGTTTGGGGGTTCCCCTATGAGTTACACCTTC.